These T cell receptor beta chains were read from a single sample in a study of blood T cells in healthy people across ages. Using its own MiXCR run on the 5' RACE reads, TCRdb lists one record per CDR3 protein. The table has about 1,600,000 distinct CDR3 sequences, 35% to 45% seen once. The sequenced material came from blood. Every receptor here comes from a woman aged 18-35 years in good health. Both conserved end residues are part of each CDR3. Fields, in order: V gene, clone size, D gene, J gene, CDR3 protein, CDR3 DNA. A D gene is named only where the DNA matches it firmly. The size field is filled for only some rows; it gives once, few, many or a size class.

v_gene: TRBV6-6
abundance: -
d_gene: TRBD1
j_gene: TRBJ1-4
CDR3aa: CASSLQGSGEKLFF
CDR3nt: TGTGCCAGCAGTTTACAGGGGTCGGGTGAAAAACTGTTTTTT

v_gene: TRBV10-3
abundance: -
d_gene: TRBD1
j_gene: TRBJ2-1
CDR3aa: CAISGTGNTYEQFF
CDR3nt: TGTGCCATCAGTGGGACAGGCAACACCTACGAGCAGTTCTTC

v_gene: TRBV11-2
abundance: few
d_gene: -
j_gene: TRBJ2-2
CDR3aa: CASSLVGGPGELFF
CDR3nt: TGTGCCAGCAGCTTAGTGGGGGGTCCCGGGGAGCTGTTTTTT

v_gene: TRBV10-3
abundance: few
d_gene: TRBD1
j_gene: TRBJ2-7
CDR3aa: CAISGDRRESEQYF
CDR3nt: TGTGCCATCAGTGGGGACAGGCGCGAAAGTGAGCAGTACTTC

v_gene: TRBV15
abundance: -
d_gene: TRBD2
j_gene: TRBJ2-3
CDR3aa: CATSRSGTSGRALTDTQYF
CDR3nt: TGTGCCACCAGCAGATCCGGGACTAGCGGGAGGGCCCTCACAGATACGCAGTATTTT

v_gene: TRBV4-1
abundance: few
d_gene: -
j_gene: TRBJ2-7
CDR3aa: CASSQVWDTYEQYF
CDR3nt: TGCGCCAGCAGCCAAGTCTGGGATACCTACGAGCAGTACTTC

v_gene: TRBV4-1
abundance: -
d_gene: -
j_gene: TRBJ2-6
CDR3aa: CASSPIHLPLVFSSGANVLTF
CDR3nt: TGCGCCAGCAGCCCGATCCACCTCCCCCTGGTCTTCAGCTCTGGGGCCAACGTCCTGACTTTC

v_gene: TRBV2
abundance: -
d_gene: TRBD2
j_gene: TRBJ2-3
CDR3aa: CASSRLAGALGTDTQYF
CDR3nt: TGTGCCAGCAGCCGACTAGCGGGAGCTCTAGGCACAGATACGCAGTATTTT

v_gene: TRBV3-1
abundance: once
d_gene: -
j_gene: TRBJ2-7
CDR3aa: CASSQVNRDYEQYF
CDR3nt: TGTGCCAGCAGCCAAGTAAACAGGGACTACGAGCAGTACTTC

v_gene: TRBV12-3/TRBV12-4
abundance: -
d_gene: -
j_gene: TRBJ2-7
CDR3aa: CASSAATSYEQYF
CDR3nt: TGTGCCAGCAGTGCAGCGACTAGCTACGAGCAGTACTTC

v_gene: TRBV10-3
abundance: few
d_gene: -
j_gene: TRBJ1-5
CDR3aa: CAISGTADQPQHF
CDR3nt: TGTGCCATCAGTGGGACAGCGGATCAGCCCCAGCATTTT

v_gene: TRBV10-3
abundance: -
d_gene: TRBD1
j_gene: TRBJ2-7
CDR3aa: CTTSPFGQDGYEQYF
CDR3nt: TGTACCACCTCACCTTTTGGACAGGATGGATACGAGCAGTACTTC

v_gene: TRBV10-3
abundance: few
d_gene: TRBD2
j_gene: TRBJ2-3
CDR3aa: CATQIAGGFSDTQYF
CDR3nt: TGTGCCACTCAAATAGCGGGAGGATTCTCAGATACGCAGTATTTT

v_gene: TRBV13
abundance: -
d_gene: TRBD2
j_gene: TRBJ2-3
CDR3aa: CASRALAGVIADTQYF
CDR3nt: TGTGCCAGCAGGGCCCTAGCGGGGGTGATCGCAGATACGCAGTATTTT

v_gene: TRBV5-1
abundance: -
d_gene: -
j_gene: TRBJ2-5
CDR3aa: CASSLAPGAVETQYF
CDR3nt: TGCGCCAGCAGCTTGGCCCCGGGGGCAGTCGAGACCCAGTACTTC

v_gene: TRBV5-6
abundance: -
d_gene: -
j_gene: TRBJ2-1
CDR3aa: CASSAGLRSEQFF
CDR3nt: TGTGCCAGCAGCGCCGGACTCCGGAGTGAGCAGTTCTTC

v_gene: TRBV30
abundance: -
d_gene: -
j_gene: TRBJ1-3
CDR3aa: CAWSVPNTIYF
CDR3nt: TGTGCCTGGAGTGTTCCAAACACCATATATTTT

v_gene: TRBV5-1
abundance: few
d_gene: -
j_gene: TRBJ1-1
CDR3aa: CASSYKTGEPFMNTEAFF
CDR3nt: TGCGCCAGCAGCTACAAGACAGGCGAACCGTTCATGAACACTGAAGCTTTCTTT

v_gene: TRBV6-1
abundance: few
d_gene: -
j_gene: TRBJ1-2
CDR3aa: CASSDWWGYTF
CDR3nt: TGTGCCAGCAGTGATTGGTGGGGCTACACCTTC

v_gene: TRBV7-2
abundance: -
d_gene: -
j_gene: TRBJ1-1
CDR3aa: CASGTGFTEAFF
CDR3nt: TGTGCCAGCGGCACAGGGTTCACTGAAGCTTTCTTT

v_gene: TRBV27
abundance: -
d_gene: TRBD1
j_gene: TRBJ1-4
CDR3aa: CASTGTGNEKLFF
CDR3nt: TGTGCCAGCACCGGGACAGGGAACGAAAAACTGTTTTTT

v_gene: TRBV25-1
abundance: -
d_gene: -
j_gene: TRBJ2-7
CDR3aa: CASSESGMNLGSEQYF
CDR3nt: TGTGCCAGCAGTGAATCTGGCATGAATCTAGGGTCCGAGCAGTACTTC

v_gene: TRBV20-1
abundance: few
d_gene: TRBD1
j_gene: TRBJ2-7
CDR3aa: CSAQRARGPREQYF
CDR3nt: TGCAGTGCCCAACGAGCGAGGGGGCCCCGCGAGCAGTACTTC

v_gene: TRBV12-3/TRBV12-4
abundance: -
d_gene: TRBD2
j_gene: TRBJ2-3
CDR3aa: CASSLGAGGPVITDTQYF
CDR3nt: TGTGCCAGCAGTTTAGGGGCGGGGGGGCCAGTCATCACAGATACGCAGTATTTT

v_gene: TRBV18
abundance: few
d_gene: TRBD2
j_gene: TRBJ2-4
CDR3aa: CASSPTSGRRQYF
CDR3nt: TGTGCCAGCTCACCGACTAGCGGGAGACGCCAGTACTTC

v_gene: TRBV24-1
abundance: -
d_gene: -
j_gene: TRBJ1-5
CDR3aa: CATSDLVSHQPQHF
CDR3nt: TGTGCCACCAGTGATTTGGTATCTCATCAGCCCCAGCATTTT

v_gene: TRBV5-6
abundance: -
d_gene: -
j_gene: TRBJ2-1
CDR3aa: CASSPRNNNEQFF
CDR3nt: TGTGCCAGCAGCCCACGAAACAACAATGAGCAGTTCTTC

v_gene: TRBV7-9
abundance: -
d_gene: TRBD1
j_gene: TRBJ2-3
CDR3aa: CASIPAQGADTRYF
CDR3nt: TGTGCCAGCATCCCCGCTCAGGGGGCAGATACGCGGTATTTT

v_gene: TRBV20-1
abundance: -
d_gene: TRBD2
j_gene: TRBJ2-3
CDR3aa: CSASGGSKNTQYF
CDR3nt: TGCAGTGCCAGCGGCGGGAGTAAAAATACGCAGTATTTT

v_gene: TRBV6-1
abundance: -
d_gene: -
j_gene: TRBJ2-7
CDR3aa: CATNRDTIFYEQYF
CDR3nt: TGTGCCACCAACCGGGACACCATCTTCTACGAGCAGTACTTC

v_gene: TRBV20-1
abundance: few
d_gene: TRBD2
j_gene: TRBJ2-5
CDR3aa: CSARGTSGDQETQYF
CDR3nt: TGCAGTGCTAGGGGGACTAGCGGGGACCAAGAGACCCAGTACTTC

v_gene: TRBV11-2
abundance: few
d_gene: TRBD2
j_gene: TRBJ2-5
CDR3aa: CASSLRTSGGMSQETQYF
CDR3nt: TGTGCCAGCAGCTTAAGGACTAGCGGGGGGATGAGCCAAGAGACCCAGTACTTC

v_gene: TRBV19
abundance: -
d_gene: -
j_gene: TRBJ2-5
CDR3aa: CASSTRQRRATQYF
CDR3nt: TGTGCCAGTAGTACCCGACAGCGTAGAGCGACCCAGTACTTC

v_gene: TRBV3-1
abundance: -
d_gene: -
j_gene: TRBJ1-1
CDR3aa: CASSQIAGTFF
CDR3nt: TGTGCCAGCAGCCAAATCGCTGGGACTTTCTTT

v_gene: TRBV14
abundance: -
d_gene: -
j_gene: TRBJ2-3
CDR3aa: CASSPERASSTQYF
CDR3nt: TGTGCCAGCAGCCCAGAGCGGGCGTCCAGTACGCAGTATTTT

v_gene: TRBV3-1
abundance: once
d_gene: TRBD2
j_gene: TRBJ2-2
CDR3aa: CASRGLAGRTGELFF
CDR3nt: TGTGCCAGCAGGGGACTAGCGGGACGCACCGGGGAGCTGTTTTTT

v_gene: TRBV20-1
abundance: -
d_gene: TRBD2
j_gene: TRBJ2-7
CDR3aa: CSASSGRNDNEQYF
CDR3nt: TGCAGTGCTTCTAGCGGGAGGAATGACAACGAGCAGTACTTC

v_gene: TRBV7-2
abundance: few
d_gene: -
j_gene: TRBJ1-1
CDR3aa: CASTFLRKNAEAFF
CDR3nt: TGTGCCAGCACCTTTCTTAGGAAGAACGCTGAAGCTTTCTTT

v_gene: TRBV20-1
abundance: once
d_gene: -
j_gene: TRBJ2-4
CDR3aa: CSAPGSFAIQYF
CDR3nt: TGCAGTGCTCCTGGGTCCTTCGCCATTCAGTACTTC

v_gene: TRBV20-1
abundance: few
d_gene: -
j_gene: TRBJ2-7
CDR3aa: CSARGRTSYEQYF
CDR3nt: TGCAGTGCTAGGGGACGGACCTCCTACGAGCAGTACTTC

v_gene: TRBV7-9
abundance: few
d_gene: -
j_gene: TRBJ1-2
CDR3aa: CASSIPQGLLDGYTF
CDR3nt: TGTGCCAGCAGCATCCCACAGGGCTTATTAGATGGCTACACCTTC

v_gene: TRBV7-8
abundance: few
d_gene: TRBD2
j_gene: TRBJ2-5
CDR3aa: CASSLFVGLAGIRQETQYF
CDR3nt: TGTGCCAGCAGCTTATTTGTCGGCCTAGCGGGAATTCGGCAAGAGACCCAGTACTTC